The 29 T cell receptor beta chains given below trace back to one sample, sequenced in a study of cytomegalovirus exposure and HLA in healthy donors. PCR was performed using 60 Vbeta and 13 Jbeta primers. Clones were read by immunoSEQ multiplex PCR, and TCRdb kept only the in-frame ones, dropping some. The sample yields about 140,000 clones, around 72% seen once. The sample was PBMCs. The receptors were sampled from a man in his fifties or sixties in good health and CMV-seropositive.

The chain links TRBV18 to TRBJ2-1; D call uncertain. This CDR3 is built from 13 residues. Germline CDR1 KGHSH, CDR2 LQKENI. The V gene lost 3 bases and the J gene lost 2 bases, with 5 bases spanning the gap. The CDR3 region is CASSPPTYNEQFF. CDR3 sequence (DNA): TGTGCCAGCTCACCTCCTACCTACAATGAGCAGTTCTTC.

The chain is built from TRBV7-9 and TRBJ1-6, with D possibly matching TRBD1 (5 bases). V lost 6 bases and J 9 bases, leaving 18 bases between the germline ends. Germline V gene sequence: CDR1 SEHNR, CDR2 FQNEAQ (reference sequence). The CDR3 consists of 15 residues. DNA of the CDR3: TGTGCCAGCAGGGAGTCAGGGAGGTTTGGTTCACCCCTCCACTTT. Translated, it gives CASRESGRFGSPLHF.

The rearrangement uses TRBV7-9 and TRBJ1-4, with 7 bases identical to TRBD1. The CDR3 is 14 residues long. The germline V gene has CDR1 SEHNR and CDR2 FQNEAQ (reference sequence). Germline trimming cut 5 bases from V and 3 bases from J; bases unmatched to any gene: 3. CDR3 coding DNA: TGTGCCAGCAGCCCCGGGACAGCTAATGAAAAACTGTTTTTT. Translated, it gives CASSPGTANEKLFF.

The chain combines TRBV5-4 with TRBJ2-3; no reliable D call. The germline gives CDR1 SGHNT, CDR2 YYREEE (reference sequence). The CDR3 has 12 amino acids. The V and J ends lost 0 bases and 5 bases respectively, with 4 bases between them. This chain's CDR3 is CASSLGGDTQYF. In nucleotides, the CDR3 is TGTGCCAGCAGCTTGGGAGGAGATACGCAGTATTTT.

This clone was picked up a small number of times. The chain is built from TRBV6-1 and TRBJ1-1; weak D call: TRBD1 (6 bases). CDR1 is MNHNS, CDR2 SASEGT, per germline. The CDR3 has 13 amino acids. V was clipped by 6 bases and J by 1 base, with 9 bases between them. The CDR3 coding sequence is TGTGCCAGCAGCGAACAGGGGAACACTGAAGCTTTCTTT. This sequence encodes CASSEQGNTEAFF.

V and J are TRBV20-1 and TRBJ2-5; D ambiguous. The CDR3 consists of 11 residues. Germline V gene data show CDR1 as DFQATT and CDR2 as SNEGSKA (reference sequence). The germline V and J ends were trimmed by 5 bases and 3 bases, with 7 bases remaining between them. The DNA for the CDR3 is TGCAGTGCTTCCGCAGAAGAGACCCAGTACTTC. Translated: CSASAEETQYF.

CDR3 loop: CASSRQGYGTQYF. In nucleotides, the CDR3 is TGTGCCAGCAGCCGACAGGGGTACGGCACCCAGTACTTC. This sequence joins TRBV14 and TRBJ2-5, with 8 bases aligning to TRBD1. The germline V gene encodes CDR1 SGHDN and CDR2 FVKESK. The CDR3 is made up of 13 amino acids. V trimming: 4 bases; J trimming: 8 bases; junction bases outside the gene matches: 6.

The chain couples TRBV2 to TRBJ1-2; 7 bases fit TRBD1. The CDR3 contains 15 residues. Germline-derived CDR1 and CDR2 are SNHLY and FYNNEI. J was trimmed by 3 bases and V by 7 bases; bases with no gene match: 11. The CDR3: CASTTSGGKDYGYTF. For the CDR3, the DNA is TGTGCCAGCACTACCTCAGGGGGAAAGGACTATGGCTACACCTTC. The full variable domain, rest sourced from reference TRBV2 and TRBJ1-2, is EPEVTQTPSHQVTQMGQEVILRCVPISNHLYFYWYRQILGQKVEFLVSFYNNEISEKSEIFDDQFSVERPDGSNFTLKIRSTKLEDSAMYFCASTTSGGKDYGYTFGSGTRLTVV.

The genes are TRBV5-1 and TRBJ2-3; 7 bases are a match to TRBD2. CDR1 is SGHRS, CDR2 YFSETQ, per germline. The CDR3 contains 16 residues. V lost 1 base, J lost 6 bases, and 11 bases stayed unmatched. The DNA for the CDR3 is TGCGCCAGCAGCTTGTATCTAGCGGCCCAAGGGGATACGCAGTATTTT. It is translated as CASSLYLAAQGDTQYF. Combining the CDR3 with reference TRBV5-1 and TRBJ2-3 gives the whole variable domain KAGVTQTPRYLIKTRGQQVTLSCSPISGHRSVSWYQQTPGQGLQFLFEYFSETQRNKGNFPGRFSGRQFSNSRSEMNVSTLELGDSALYLCASSLYLAAQGDTQYFGPGTRLTVL.

The chain joins TRBV4-1 to TRBJ2-2; 8 bases are shared with TRBD2. This CDR3 spans 16 amino acids. CDR1 is MGHRA, CDR2 YSYEKL, per germline. V dropped 3 bases and J dropped 6; count of bases not matched to a gene: 9. This chain's CDR3 is CASSQANLGGAGELFF. The DNA of the CDR3 is TGCGCCAGCAGCCAGGCTAACCTCGGGGGGGCCGGGGAGCTGTTTTTT.

The DNA for the CDR3 is TGCGCCAGCAGCTCCATGGGGCGCCCTAATGAAAAACTGTTTTTT. Translating gives CASSSMGRPNEKLFF. The V call is TRBV5-1, the J call TRBJ1-4; D is perhaps TRBD1 (5 bases). The V gene's germline CDR1 is SGHRS and CDR2 YFSETQ. The CDR3 has 15 residues. The V gene lost 3 bases and the J gene lost 3 bases, with 12 bases spanning the gap.

V usage is TRBV25-1 and J usage is TRBJ2-7; D uncertain. The CDR3 contains 13 residues. CDR1 is MGHDK and CDR2 is SYGVNS in the germline V gene. Trimming stripped 4 bases from V and 6 bases from J, with 13 bases between. The CDR3 loop is CASSATPGSEQYF. The CDR3, as DNA: TGTGCCAGCAGTGCTACCCCGGGTTCCGAGCAGTACTTC.

This clone was found a few times. The V gene is TRBV11-1, the J gene TRBJ1-2; 8 nucleotides match TRBD1. The length of the CDR3 is 15 residues. After removal of 6 bases from V and 5 bases from J, the junction contained 11 bases not matched to a gene. Germline V lookup: CDR1 SGHAT, CDR2 FQDESV (reference sequence). CDR3 protein: CASSRDRGDLYGYTF. The CDR3, as DNA: TGTGCCAGCAGTCGTGACAGGGGAGATTTATATGGCTACACCTTC.

This clone was recorded once. The rearrangement joins TRBV5-1 to TRBJ1-2; no firm D call. CDR3 length: 15 amino acids. The V gene lost 2 bases and the J gene lost 8 bases, with 19 bases spanning the gap. The germline V gene has CDR1 SGHRS and CDR2 YFSETQ. This CDR3 is CASSFGSGAPPGYTF. The CDR3 nucleotides read TGCGCCAGCAGCTTTGGTTCAGGCGCTCCCCCGGGCTACACCTTC.

V is TRBV13 and J is TRBJ1-4, with D possibly matching TRBD1 (5 bases). Germline values: CDR1 PRHDT, CDR2 FYEKMQ (reference sequence). This CDR3 is built from 14 residues. The V gene lost 9 bases and the J gene lost 3 bases, with 14 bases spanning the gap. The CDR3 bases are TGTGCCAGTAGGAGGGGCGGCTCTAATGAAAAACTGTTTTTT. Its translation is CASRRGGSNEKLFF.

The chain employs TRBV5-4 and TRBJ2-1, with TRBD2 matching over 8 bases. V was pared by 2 bases and J by 6 bases, with 10 bases of the junction left unmatched. The V gene's germline CDR1 is SGHNT and CDR2 YYREEE (reference sequence). The CDR3 sequence is 16 residues long. This CDR3 is CASSFPRGGKGNEQFF. The CDR3 DNA sequence: TGTGCCAGCAGCTTCCCCCGGGGGGGAAAGGGCAATGAGCAGTTCTTC.

The J gene is TRBJ1-2, the V gene TRBV6-6; TRBD1 might be the D (5 bases). V was clipped by 0 bases and J by 5 bases, with 16 bases between them. The CDR3 runs 16 residues. Germline CDR1 and CDR2: MNHNY and SVGAGI (reference sequence). CDR3 DNA: TGTGCCAGCAGTTACTCCGGGCAGGGCTCTCAATATGGCTACACCTTC. Translation: CASSYSGQGSQYGYTF.

The J gene is TRBJ2-7, the V gene TRBV10-3; 7 nucleotides line up with TRBD2. With 10 bases clipped from V and 0 bases from J, the junction kept 12 bases outside the gene matches. From germline, CDR1 is ENHRY and CDR2 SYGVKD. The CDR3 loop spans 15 amino acids. CDR3 in amino acids: CASAQIAGSSYEQYF. For the CDR3, the DNA is TGTGCCAGCGCCCAGATAGCGGGCAGCTCCTACGAGCAGTACTTC.

The chain has TRBV7-8 and TRBJ1-6; D is possibly TRBD1 (5 bases). Between the trimmed V and J ends, which lost 1 base and 7 bases, there was a span of 14 bases. The germline gives CDR1 SGHVS, CDR2 FQNEAQ. The CDR3 is 16 residues long. The DNA for the CDR3 is TGTGCCAGCAGCTTAGACGGTAGACAGAGGAATTCACCCCTCCACTTT. As protein: CASSLDGRQRNSPLHF.

The chain combines TRBV14 with TRBJ1-1; D might be TRBD1 (5 bases). This CDR3 spans 14 amino acids. CDR1 is SGHDN, CDR2 FVKESK, per germline. V was trimmed by 6 bases and J by 1 base, leaving 12 bases between them. CDR3 sequence: CASSTLTANTEAFF. In nucleotides, the CDR3 is TGTGCCAGCAGTACTTTGACAGCGAACACTGAAGCTTTCTTT.

The V and J genes are TRBV6-5 and TRBJ1-4; D is unclear. Germline values: CDR1 MNHEY, CDR2 SVGAGI. This CDR3 spans 14 amino acids. Trimming removed 4 bases from V and 10 bases from J, with 16 bases in between. The CDR3 DNA is TGTGCCAGCAGTTTTAATCAAGTGGTCGGAAAACTGTTTTTT. It translates to CASSFNQVVGKLFF.

The chain joins TRBV9 to TRBJ1-2; D is perhaps TRBD1 (6 bases). Looked up from germline, CDR1 is SGDLS and CDR2 is YYNGEE. The CDR3 covers 14 residues. Trimming shortened V by 0 bases and J by 4 bases, and 10 bases separated the two germline ends. The CDR3 region is CASSVGKGGYGYTF. Written as DNA, the CDR3 is TGTGCCAGCAGCGTAGGCAAAGGGGGCTATGGCTACACCTTC.

The chain has TRBV5-8 and TRBJ1-5, with 8 bases aligning to TRBD1. Germline V gene sequence: CDR1 SGHTS, CDR2 YDEGEE. The CDR3 totals 16 residues. Losses at the gene ends were 4 bases for V and 0 bases for J; bases not matched to a gene: 6. The CDR3 sequence: CASSGWTGISNQPQHF. The CDR3 DNA is TGTGCCAGCAGCGGATGGACAGGGATTAGCAATCAGCCCCAGCATTTT.

In nucleotides, the CDR3 is TGTGCCAGCAGATACAGGGGCTCTAATTCACCCCTCCACTTT. Translating it yields CASRYRGSNSPLHF. The chain carries TRBV6-5 and TRBJ1-6; 7 bases fit TRBD1. The CDR3 loop spans 14 amino acids. V was pared by 6 bases and J by 6 bases, with 5 bases of the junction left unmatched. The germline CDR1 and CDR2 sequences are MNHEY and SVGAGI.

The chain has TRBV14 and TRBJ1-1, with a possible D match to TRBD1 (6 bases). Deletions cut 4 bases from V and 4 bases from J, with 16 bases between. The germline CDR1 and CDR2 sequences are SGHDN and FVKESK. The CDR3 is made up of 15 amino acids. The CDR3 is CASSPLTGKGTEAFF. CDR3 DNA: TGTGCCAGCAGCCCCTTGACAGGCAAAGGCACTGAAGCTTTCTTT.

This rearrangement joins TRBV6-5 to TRBJ1-2, with 8 bases matching TRBD1. After removal of 6 bases from V and 4 bases from J, the junction contained 7 bases not matched to a gene. There are 14 residues in the CDR3. Germline V gene sequence: CDR1 MNHEY, CDR2 SVGAGI. The CDR3 DNA sequence: TGTGCCAGCAGGACAGGGGAAGGGGTCTATGGCTACACCTTC. Its translation is CASRTGEGVYGYTF.

The V call is TRBV5-4, the J call TRBJ2-5; TRBD1 matches 7 bases. J gave up 5 bases and V 5 bases, and 9 bases lay outside the gene matches. Germline V lookup: CDR1 SGHNT, CDR2 YYREEE (reference sequence). CDR3 length: 14 residues. The CDR3 DNA sequence: TGTGCCAGCAGACTACAGGGGATACAGGAGACCCAGTACTTC. Its translation is CASRLQGIQETQYF.

Regarding this clone: The junction departs from the called germline gene at one end, perhaps through a read error. The same CDR3 can be traced to other DNA sequences in this sample. The gene calls are TRBV27 and TRBJ1-1; tentative D call: TRBD1 (6 bases). This CDR3 spans 15 amino acids. Germline V gene lookup returns CDR1 MNHEY and CDR2 SMNVEV (reference sequence). For the CDR3, the DNA is TGCGCCAGCAGTCCATGGACAGTCGTGAACACTGAAGCTTTCTTT. It encodes CASSPWTVVNTEAFF.

The V gene is TRBV6-5, the J gene TRBJ2-5; 9 bases match TRBD2. Per germline, CDR1 MNHEY and CDR2 SVGAGI. V dropped 5 bases and J dropped 5; count of bases not matched to a gene: 9. The CDR3 runs to 15 residues. CDR3 region: CASSGSGSSRETQYF. The CDR3 nucleotides read TGTGCCAGCAGTGGTAGCGGGAGCTCAAGGGAGACCCAGTACTTC.